The rows below give T cell receptor beta chains drawn from one sample of a study of monozygotic twins with inflammatory bowel disease. TCRdb re-called the 5' RACE reads; one entry per CDR3 protein, DNA not given. The repertoire table contains some 400,000 distinct CDR3 sequences. Sequencing was performed on blood. Receptors originate from a human donor with ulcerative colitis or Crohn's disease, or a healthy co-twin of an affected twin (not recorded which). Each CDR3 is given with its conserved first and last residue.

j_call: TRBJ1-1
v_call: TRBV20-1
cdr3_aa: CSARAIYTEAFF

j_call: TRBJ1-1
v_call: TRBV14
cdr3_aa: CASSQSILSEAFF

j_call: TRBJ2-3
v_call: TRBV7-2
cdr3_aa: CASSLLAGGTDTQYF

j_call: TRBJ1-1
v_call: TRBV20-1
cdr3_aa: CSARDPGRGLNTEAFF

j_call: TRBJ1-6
v_call: TRBV12-5
cdr3_aa: CASGLGGAHSPLHF

j_call: TRBJ2-2
v_call: TRBV4-2
cdr3_aa: CASSRGTSGGNTGELFF

j_call: TRBJ1-1
v_call: TRBV5-6
cdr3_aa: CASSIRGMNTEAFF

j_call: TRBJ1-1
v_call: TRBV6-5
cdr3_aa: CASSYQGGLFTEAFF

j_call: TRBJ1-6
v_call: TRBV7-2
cdr3_aa: CASSLGLGGGNSPLHF

j_call: TRBJ2-7
v_call: TRBV12-3/TRBV12-4
cdr3_aa: CASRSPGRPQYF

j_call: TRBJ2-3
v_call: TRBV3-1
cdr3_aa: CASSQEWLPDTQYF

j_call: TRBJ1-1
v_call: TRBV10-1
cdr3_aa: CASSEPQGTTEAFF

j_call: TRBJ1-1
v_call: TRBV29-1
cdr3_aa: CSVEDIGAEAFF

j_call: TRBJ2-1
v_call: TRBV11-3
cdr3_aa: CASSLGQSPYNEQFF

j_call: TRBJ2-3
v_call: TRBV20-1
cdr3_aa: CSARVNSLQGAAADTQYF

j_call: TRBJ2-4
v_call: TRBV5-5
cdr3_aa: CASSLAARDAENIQYF

j_call: TRBJ1-2
v_call: TRBV6-1
cdr3_aa: CASRMGALINYGYTF

j_call: TRBJ2-1
v_call: TRBV30
cdr3_aa: CAGQGLSSYNEQFF

j_call: TRBJ2-1
v_call: TRBV20-1
cdr3_aa: CSASGGRSYNEQFF

j_call: TRBJ2-7
v_call: TRBV7-2
cdr3_aa: CASSLAGGGSSYEQYF

j_call: TRBJ2-7
v_call: TRBV12-3/TRBV12-4
cdr3_aa: CASSSGLAGGDEQYF

j_call: TRBJ2-3
v_call: TRBV7-3
cdr3_aa: CASSLTGLRTDTQYF

j_call: TRBJ2-2
v_call: TRBV5-5
cdr3_aa: CASSLVVATGELFF

j_call: TRBJ2-2
v_call: TRBV11-2
cdr3_aa: CASSWGTSMVGELFF

j_call: TRBJ2-7
v_call: TRBV6-6
cdr3_aa: CASTATGNEQYF

j_call: TRBJ2-7
v_call: TRBV12-3/TRBV12-4
cdr3_aa: CASQTSGGPYEQYF

j_call: TRBJ2-2
v_call: TRBV11-2
cdr3_aa: CASSSNAGGPKSELFF